The entry that follows covers one TCR beta chain sequence. The CDR3 has 15 amino acids. V was clipped by 2 bases and J by 0 bases, with 8 bases between them. CDR1 is PRHDT and CDR2 is FYEKMQ in the germline V gene (reference sequence). The data stem from a study of cytomegalovirus exposure and HLA in healthy donors. The study ran its PCR with 60 Vbeta and 13 Jbeta primers. Generated by immunoSEQ multiplex PCR, the TCRdb table keeps only in-frame clones and is missing some. This sample carries about 97,000 clones, 65% to 85% of them seen once, and the ten largest clones take 5.2%. This clonotype was sampled from a man between 35 and 55 years old in good health and CMV-seropositive. The sequencing input was PBMCs. The V gene is TRBV13, the J gene TRBJ1-3; D may be TRBD1 (5 bases). CDR3 in DNA: TGTGCCAGCAGCTTACGACAGTTCTCTGGAAACACCATATATTTT. Its protein product is CASSLRQFSGNTIYF. Full variable domain (remainder filled in from reference TRBV13 and TRBJ1-3): AAGVIQSPRHLIKEKRETATLKCYPIPRHDTVYWYQQGPGQDPQFLISFYEKMQSDKGSIPDRFSAQQFSDYHSELNMSSLELGDSALYFCASSLRQFSGNTIYFGEGSWLTVV.